These 18 T cell receptor beta chains originate from one sample sequenced in a study of T cells after yellow fever vaccination. Each CDR3 protein is one row after TCRdb ran MiXCR on the 5' RACE reads. This table has around 160,000 distinct CDR3 sequences, approximately 6.8% appearing once. The specimen comprised CD4+ T cells sorted from PBMCs, sampled around 5 days after the first yellow fever vaccination. The receptor source for this set is a man younger than 35 who received the YFV17D yellow fever vaccine.

This clonotype appeared many times. The V and J genes are TRBV7-6 and TRBJ2-3; D is ambiguous. This CDR3 contains 12 residues. In germline, CDR1 is SGHVS, CDR2 FNYEAQ. Trimming cost V 2 bases and J 5 bases, with 5 bases left between them. Here the CDR3 DNA reads TGTGCCAGCAGCTTAACCGGAGATACGCAGTATTTT. It encodes CASSLTGDTQYF.

About this clonotype itself: It may be a read error: a sequence one base away is much more abundant. The rearrangement uses TRBV23-1 and TRBJ2-2; possibly TRBD1 for D (5 bases). TRBV23-1 is an open reading frame whose function is uncertain. The CDR3 length is 15 residues. Trimming left V 0 bases short and J 7 bases short, with 12 bases between. CDR3: CASSQSAQGHGELFF. The CDR3 DNA reads as TGCGCCAGCAGTCAATCGGCGCAGGGTCACGGGGAGCTGTTTTTT.

The chain combines TRBV7-2 with TRBJ2-3, with TRBD1 matching 10 bases. The germline gives CDR1 SGHTA, CDR2 FQGNSA. The J segment lost 6 bases and the V segment lost 5 bases, leaving 5 bases of the junction unmatched. CDR3 length: 14 amino acids. In DNA form, the CDR3 reads TGTGCCAGCAGCCGGGACAGGGGCGGCGATACGCAGTATTTT. Protein sequence: CASSRDRGGDTQYF.

Worth noting for this clonotype: Compared with germline, one end of the junction differs, possibly owing to a read error. The chain carries TRBV4-3 and TRBJ2-2; D is perhaps TRBD1 or TRBD2 (5 bases each). The CDR3 runs 14 residues. Looked up from germline, CDR1 is LGHNA and CDR2 is YSLEER. The CDR3 nucleotides are TGCGCCAGCAGCCAAGACTGGGGGACCGCGGAGCTGTTTTTT. The encoded protein is CASSQDWGTAELFF.

The sample holds a few counts of this clonotype. The chain combines TRBV19 with TRBJ2-1; 15 positions match TRBD2. With 5 bases clipped from V and 6 bases from J, the junction kept 2 bases outside the gene matches. This CDR3 is 15 amino acids long. Germline-derived CDR1 and CDR2 are LNHDA and SQIVND (reference sequence). The CDR3 here is CASSAGLAGGNEQFF. The CDR3 nucleotides are TGTGCCAGTAGTGCGGGACTAGCGGGGGGCAATGAGCAGTTCTTC.

This clonotype was observed a handful of times. The chain has TRBV7-6 and TRBJ1-2, with TRBD1 matching 7 bases. The V segment lost 5 bases and the J segment 8 bases; nucleotides outside the gene matches: 5. The CDR3 runs to 12 residues. Germline assignment: CDR1 SGHVS and CDR2 FNYEAQ. CDR3 loop: CASSPDRAGYTF. CDR3 DNA: TGTGCCAGCAGCCCAGACAGGGCGGGCTACACCTTC.

Note on this clonotype: A much larger clone lies one base from this, so it may be a read error. V usage is TRBV7-2 and J usage is TRBJ2-7; 7 bases align to TRBD1. This CDR3 has 15 amino acids. Germline V CDR1 and CDR2: SGHTA, FQGNSA. This CDR3 is CPSSNGQAGAYEQYF. In nucleotides, the CDR3 is TGTCCCAGCAGCAACGGACAGGCAGGCGCCTACGAGCAGTACTTC.

This clonotype was observed a few times. J is TRBJ1-5 and V is TRBV21-1; the table's D call, TRBD1, has no DNA check behind it. TRBV21-1 is flagged as a pseudogene. The length of the CDR3 is 19 residues. CDR3 in DNA: TGTGCCAGCAGCAAAGGGGACACGGGACAGACCTTCGGCAATCAGCCCCAGCATTTT. This gives the protein CASSKGDTGQTFGNQPQHF.

This clonotype showed up many times. The chain has TRBV2 and TRBJ2-1, with TRBD2 matching 9 bases. With V trimmed by 6 bases and J by 1 base, 4 bases remained unmatched. Germline CDR1 is SNHLY and CDR2 is FYNNEI. This CDR3 spans 15 amino acids. CDR3 in DNA: TGTGCCAGCAGGCGACTAGCGGATTCCTACAATGAGCAGTTCTTC. Protein product: CASRRLADSYNEQFF.

The sample holds a few counts of this clonotype. The genes are TRBV11-2 and TRBJ1-1; 7 nucleotides agree with TRBD1. Germline V gene data show CDR1 as SGHAT and CDR2 as FQNNGV. The CDR3 runs to 15 residues. Trimming took 8 bases from V and 0 from J; bases not matched to a gene: 9. CDR3 in DNA: TGTGCCAGCCGCCAGGGGGTCAAGGTGAACACTGAAGCTTTCTTT. Protein: CASRQGVKVNTEAFF. The variable domain in full, with the rest retrieved from reference TRBV11-2 and TRBJ1-1, is EAGVAQSPRYKIIEKRQSVAFWCNPISGHATLYWYQQILGQGPKLLIQFQNNGVVDDSQLPKDRFSAERLKGVDSTLKIQPAKLEDSAVYLCASRQGVKVNTEAFFGQGTRLTVV.

In this sample, this clonotype turned up many times. This rearrangement joins TRBV18 to TRBJ1-1, with D hard to call. The CDR3 extends over 13 amino acids. The V and J ends lost 4 bases and 3 bases respectively, with 9 bases between them. Germline CDR1 is KGHSH and CDR2 is LQKENI. In DNA form, the CDR3 reads TGTGCCAGCTCACAGGGTCGGGACACTGAAGCTTTCTTT. Residues: CASSQGRDTEAFF.

V usage is TRBV19 and J usage is TRBJ1-4; D call uncertain. This CDR3 spans 14 amino acids. Germline values: CDR1 LNHDA, CDR2 SQIVND (reference sequence). Trimming removed 9 bases at V and 3 bases at J, with 14 bases between. CDR3: CASKRREANEKLFF. DNA of the CDR3: TGTGCCAGCAAACGCCGGGAGGCTAATGAAAAACTGTTTTTT.

The V gene is TRBV5-1, the J gene TRBJ1-5, with D unclear. This CDR3 is built from 16 residues. V dropped 0 bases and J dropped 2 bases, with 12 bases sitting between them. Germline V gene lookup returns CDR1 SGHRS and CDR2 YFSETQ. The CDR3 is CASSLVRVRGNQPQHF. The CDR3, as DNA: TGCGCCAGCAGCTTGGTACGGGTTCGCGGCAATCAGCCCCAGCATTTT.

In this sample, this clonotype turned up many times. The chain joins TRBV6-6 to TRBJ2-7; D is undetermined. Germline-derived CDR1 and CDR2 are MNHNY and SVGAGI (reference sequence). V was pared by 4 bases and J by 1 base, with 8 bases between. This CDR3 is 13 amino acids long. The CDR3: CASSSADSYEQYV. The CDR3 DNA reads TGTGCCAGCAGTTCGGCCGATTCCTACGAGCAGTACGTC.

This clonotype was counted many times. The chain carries TRBV15 and TRBJ1-6, with 10 bases aligning to TRBD1. The trim removed 3 bases at V and 9 bases at J, leaving 8 bases unmatched. The CDR3 extends over 16 amino acids. Germline CDR1 reads LNHNV; CDR2 reads YYDKDF (reference sequence). In nucleotides, the CDR3 is TGTGCCACCAGCAGGGCCTTTCGGACAGGGGGTTCACCCCTCCACTTT. Protein product: CATSRAFRTGGSPLHF.

This clonotype was seen repeatedly, ten times or more. This rearrangement joins TRBV4-2 to TRBJ2-1, with D unclear. CDR3 length: 15 residues. The germline V gene encodes CDR1 LGHNA and CDR2 YNFKEQ. Trimming shortened V by 1 base and J by 1 base, and 8 bases separated the two germline ends. The CDR3 sequence: CASSQAPVSYNEQFF. The CDR3 nucleotides read TGTGCCAGCAGCCAAGCCCCAGTGTCCTACAATGAGCAGTTCTTC.

This clonotype was recorded a few times. The V gene is TRBV6-5, the J gene TRBJ2-5; D remains ambiguous. Looked up from germline, CDR1 is MNHEY and CDR2 is SVGAGI. Trimming left V 7 bases short and J 3 bases short, with 12 bases between. The CDR3 covers 13 residues. For the CDR3, the DNA is TGTGCCAGCATCTCGGGCAGAGAAGAGACCCAGTACTTC. This sequence encodes CASISGREETQYF.

V usage is TRBV20-1 and J usage is TRBJ2-2; D could derive from TRBD1 or TRBD2 (6 bases each). The V gene's germline CDR1 is DFQATT and CDR2 SNEGSKA (reference sequence). The CDR3 length is 17 residues. DNA of the CDR3: TGCTGTTTCTGGGCCGGGACTGGGGGCTGGAACACCGGGGAGCTGTTTTTT. Its protein is CCFWAGTGGWNTGELFF.